The 13 T cell receptor beta chains listed next were all sequenced from one sample in a study of blood T cell repertoires in COVID-19. The repertoire was sequenced with immunoSEQ multiplex PCR; TCRdb's copy has only in-frame clones and lacks some. The profile covers a few hundred thousand clones, with around 91% appearing a single time and 1% taken by the ten largest. The sample was PBMCs or T cells enriched from blood (not recorded which). Receptor source: a man aged 18 to 35 who had recovered from COVID-19.

CDR3 nucleotides: TGCGCCAGCAGCCAAGGATCCGGGACAGGGATCAATGGCTACACCTTC. It translates to CASSQGSGTGINGYTF. V gene TRBV4-1 combines with J gene TRBJ1-2; 9 bases are shared with TRBD1. The CDR3 contains 16 residues. Germline V gene data show CDR1 as MGHRA and CDR2 as YSYEKL. J gave up 6 bases and V 1 base, and 9 bases lay outside the gene matches.

This sequence joins TRBV11-3 and TRBJ2-3; D uncertain. The V end lost 1 base, the J end lost 7 bases, and 12 bases lay between the germline ends. The germline CDR1 and CDR2 sequences are SGHNT and YENEEA. This CDR3 has 14 amino acids. CDR3 sequence reads: CASSLGNEPYTQYF. Written as DNA, the CDR3 is TGTGCCAGCAGCTTAGGTAACGAGCCCTATACGCAGTATTTT.

The chain carries TRBV12-3 or TRBV12-4 and TRBJ1-2; D unresolved. The CDR3 extends over 13 amino acids. The V gene lost 3 bases and the J gene lost 4 bases, with 9 bases spanning the gap. The CDR3 loop is CASSFGGFYGYTF. CDR3 nucleotide sequence: TGTGCCAGCAGTTTTGGAGGGTTCTATGGCTACACCTTC.

The chain uses TRBV7-9 and TRBJ2-3; a weak D match, TRBD2 (5 bases). The germline V gene encodes CDR1 SEHNR and CDR2 FQNEAQ (reference sequence). V lost 1 base to trimming and J lost 4 bases, with 12 bases between them. The CDR3 consists of 15 residues. CDR3 in DNA: TGTGCCAGCAGCTTAGAGGCGGGCCGGGCAGATACGCAGTATTTT. Its protein product is CASSLEAGRADTQYF.

The chain recombines TRBV11-3 with TRBJ2-2; 7 nucleotides agree with TRBD1. In germline, CDR1 is SGHNT, CDR2 YENEEA. There are 14 residues in the CDR3. V dropped 5 bases and J dropped 5; count of bases not matched to a gene: 5. In nucleotides, the CDR3 is TGTGCCAGCAGCCCGGGACAGAGGACCGGGGAGCTGTTTTTT. Translated: CASSPGQRTGELFF.

The chain couples TRBV13 to TRBJ2-5; TRBD1 aligns across 7 bases. The CDR3 sequence is 13 residues long. V lost 5 bases to trimming and J lost 0 bases; unmatched junction nucleotides: 0. The germline V gene encodes CDR1 PRHDT and CDR2 FYEKMQ (reference sequence). CDR3 DNA sequence: TGTGCCAGCAGCGGGACAGACCAAGAGACCCAGTACTTC. This translates into CASSGTDQETQYF.

This sequence joins TRBV19 and TRBJ1-5, with 7 bases that match TRBD1. This CDR3 has 13 amino acids. Germline V CDR1 and CDR2: LNHDA, SQIVND (reference sequence). Germline trimming cut 10 bases from V and 3 bases from J; bases unmatched to any gene: 6. CDR3 protein: CATDRANNQPQHF. DNA for the CDR3: TGTGCCACCGACAGGGCTAACAATCAGCCCCAGCATTTT.

The rearrangement links TRBV28 to TRBJ2-5, with a weak D call TRBD2 (5 bases). V lost 6 bases to trimming and J lost 7 bases, with 21 bases between them. CDR3 length: 15 residues. Germline CDR1 reads MDHEN; CDR2 reads SYDVKM. CDR3 bases: TGTGCCAGCAGCCCACTAGACGGGTTCATGTGGACCCAGTACTTC. The encoded protein is CASSPLDGFMWTQYF.

The chain couples TRBV6-5 to TRBJ2-1, with TRBD1 matching over 9 bases. The CDR3 covers 16 residues. V shed 2 bases, J shed 6 bases, and the junction held 8 bases outside the gene matches. Germline CDR1 and CDR2: MNHEY and SVGAGI. DNA of the CDR3: TGTGCCAGCAGTTACGGTGCCGGGACAGGGTCCAATGAGCAGTTCTTC. Translated, it gives CASSYGAGTGSNEQFF.

J is TRBJ1-2 and V is TRBV7-2, with D perhaps matching TRBD1 (6 bases). The CDR3 sequence is 17 residues long. V lost 5 bases and J lost 1, with 20 bases in between. CDR1 is SGHTA, CDR2 FQGNSA, per germline. This chain's CDR3 is CASSPEVAGARNYGYTF. The CDR3 coding sequence is TGTGCCAGCAGCCCAGAAGTTGCGGGGGCGCGTAACTATGGCTACACCTTC.

This chain uses TRBV18 with TRBJ1-3, with 9 bases fitting TRBD1. The CDR3 totals 17 residues. V shed 6 bases, J shed 0 bases, and the junction held 9 bases outside the gene matches. Germline V lookup: CDR1 KGHSH, CDR2 LQKENI. The CDR3 coding sequence is TGTGCCAGCTCCCCCGGGACAGGGTCAAGCTCTGGAAACACCATATATTTT. Protein product: CASSPGTGSSSGNTIYF. The whole variable domain, remainder taken from reference TRBV18 and TRBJ1-3, is NAGVMQNPRHLVRRRGQEARLRCSPMKGHSHVYWYRQLPEEGLKFMVYLQKENIIDESGMPKERFSAEFPKEGPSILRIQQVVRGDSAAYFCASSPGTGSSSGNTIYFGEGSWLTVV.

The chain links TRBV7-2 to TRBJ1-5, with TRBD1 matching 7 bases. Trimming removed 5 bases from V and 4 bases from J; junction bases left unmatched: 14. This CDR3 is built from 17 residues. The germline gives CDR1 SGHTA, CDR2 FQGNSA. The CDR3 DNA reads as TGTGCCAGCAGCAGAGGGGGGACAGCCGGATCTAATCAGCCCCAGCATTTT. Amino acids: CASSRGGTAGSNQPQHF.

In this sample, this clone turned up many times. Other DNA sequences in this sample translate to the same CDR3. The CDR3 sequence: CASRKGQGAYEQYF. DNA for the CDR3: TGTGCCAGCAGGAAAGGACAGGGTGCCTACGAGCAGTACTTC. The V gene is TRBV6-5, the J gene TRBJ2-7; 8 bases line up with TRBD1. The CDR3 length is 14 residues. Germline values: CDR1 MNHEY, CDR2 SVGAGI. Losses at the gene ends were 6 bases for V and 2 bases for J; bases not matched to a gene: 6.